This T cell receptor (beta chain) was found in a study of TIL therapy for anti-PD-1-resistant metastatic lung cancer. About the research overall: Tumor harvest preceded PD-1/PD-L1 blockade, followed by nivolumab treatment. Median patient age was about 50, ranging about 38-75 years.

Time point here: pre-treatment sample, taken before nivolumab and TIL therapy. The immunoSEQ assay was v3. Clones were read by immunoSEQ multiplex PCR, and TCRdb kept only the in-frame ones, dropping some. The sample carries about 52,000 clones, roughly 78% recorded once. This TCR was recovered from a woman aged 30 to 85 with non-small cell lung cancer. The sequences come from blood, collected at baseline.

CDR3 nucleotides: TGTGCCAGCAGTGAAGGGGGGGCCAAACTAGATACGCAGTATTTT. This gives the protein CASSEGGAKLDTQYF. The chain links TRBV2 to TRBJ2-3; either TRBD1 or TRBD2 may supply D (6 bases each). Germline V gives CDR1 SNHLY, CDR2 FYNNEI. The CDR3 totals 15 residues. The V end was cut by 1 base, the J end by 5 bases, with 13 bases between.